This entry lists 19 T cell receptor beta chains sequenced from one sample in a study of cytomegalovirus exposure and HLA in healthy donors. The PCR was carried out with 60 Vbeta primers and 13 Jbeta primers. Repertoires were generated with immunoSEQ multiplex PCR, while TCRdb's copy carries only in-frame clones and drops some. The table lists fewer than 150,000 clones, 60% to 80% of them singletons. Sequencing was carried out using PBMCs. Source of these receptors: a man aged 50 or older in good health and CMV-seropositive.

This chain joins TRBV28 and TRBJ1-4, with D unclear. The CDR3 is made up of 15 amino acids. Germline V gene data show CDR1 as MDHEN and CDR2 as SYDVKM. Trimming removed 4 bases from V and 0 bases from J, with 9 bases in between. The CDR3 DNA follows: TGTGCCAGCAGTTCTGAGGCCGCAACTAATGAAAAACTGTTTTTT. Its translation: CASSSEAATNEKLFF.

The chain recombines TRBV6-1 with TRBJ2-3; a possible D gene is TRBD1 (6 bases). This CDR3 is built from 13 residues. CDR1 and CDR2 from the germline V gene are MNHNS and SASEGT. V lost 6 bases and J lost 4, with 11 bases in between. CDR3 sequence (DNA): TGTGCCAGCAGAGCAGGACAGCCAGATACGCAGTATTTT. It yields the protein CASRAGQPDTQYF.

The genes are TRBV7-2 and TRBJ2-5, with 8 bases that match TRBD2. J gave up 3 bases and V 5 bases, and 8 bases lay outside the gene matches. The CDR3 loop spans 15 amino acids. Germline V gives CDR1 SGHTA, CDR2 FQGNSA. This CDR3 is CASSMAGTREETQYF. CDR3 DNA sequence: TGTGCCAGCAGCATGGCCGGGACTAGGGAAGAGACCCAGTACTTC.

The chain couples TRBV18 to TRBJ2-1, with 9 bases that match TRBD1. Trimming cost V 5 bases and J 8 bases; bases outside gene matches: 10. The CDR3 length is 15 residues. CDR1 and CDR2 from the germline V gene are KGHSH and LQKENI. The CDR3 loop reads CASSVGQGGADEQFF. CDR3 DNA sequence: TGTGCCAGCTCAGTGGGACAGGGTGGAGCGGATGAGCAGTTCTTC.

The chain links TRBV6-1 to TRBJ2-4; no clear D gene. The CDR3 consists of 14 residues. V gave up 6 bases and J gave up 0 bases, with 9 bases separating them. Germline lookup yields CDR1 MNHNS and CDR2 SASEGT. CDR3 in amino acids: CASRELLAKNIQYF. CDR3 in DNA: TGTGCCAGCAGAGAGTTACTAGCCAAAAACATTCAGTACTTC.

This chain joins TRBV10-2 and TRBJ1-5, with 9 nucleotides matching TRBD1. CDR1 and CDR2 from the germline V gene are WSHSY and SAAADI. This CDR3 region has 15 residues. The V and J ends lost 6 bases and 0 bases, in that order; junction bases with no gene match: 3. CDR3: CASSETGGSNQPQHF. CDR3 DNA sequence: TGCGCCAGCAGCGAGACAGGGGGTAGCAATCAGCCCCAGCATTTT.

CDR3 sequence (DNA): TGCGCCAGCAGCCAAGGGGGACTAGCGGGGGAGACCCAGTACTTC. Translation: CASSQGGLAGETQYF. This sequence joins TRBV4-1 and TRBJ2-5; 13 bases map to TRBD2. The CDR3 is made up of 15 amino acids. CDR1 and CDR2 from the germline V gene are MGHRA and YSYEKL. Losses at the gene ends were 1 base for V and 5 bases for J; bases not matched to a gene: 1.

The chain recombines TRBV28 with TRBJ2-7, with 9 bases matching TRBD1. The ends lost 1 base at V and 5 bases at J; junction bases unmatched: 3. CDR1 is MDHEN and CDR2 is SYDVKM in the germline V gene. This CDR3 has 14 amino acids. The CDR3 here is CASSLSQGADEQYF. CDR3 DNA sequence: TGTGCCAGCAGTTTATCACAGGGGGCAGACGAGCAGTACTTC.

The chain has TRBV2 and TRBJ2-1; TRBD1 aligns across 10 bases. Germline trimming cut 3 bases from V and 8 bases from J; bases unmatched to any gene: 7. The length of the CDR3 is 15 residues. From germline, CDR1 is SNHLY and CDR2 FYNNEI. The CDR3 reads CASSEGQGRIDEQFF. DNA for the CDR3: TGTGCCAGCAGTGAGGGACAGGGGCGGATCGATGAGCAGTTCTTC. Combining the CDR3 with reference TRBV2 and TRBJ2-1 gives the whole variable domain EPEVTQTPSHQVTQMGQEVILRCVPISNHLYFYWYRQILGQKVEFLVSFYNNEISEKSEIFDDQFSVERPDGSNFTLKIRSTKLEDSAMYFCASSEGQGRIDEQFFGPGTRLTVL.

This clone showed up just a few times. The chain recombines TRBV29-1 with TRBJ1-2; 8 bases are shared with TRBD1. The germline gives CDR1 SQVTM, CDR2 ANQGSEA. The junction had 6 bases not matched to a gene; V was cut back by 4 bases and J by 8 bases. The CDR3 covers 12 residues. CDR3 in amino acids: CSVGTGIGGYTF. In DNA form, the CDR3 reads TGCAGCGTTGGGACAGGGATCGGGGGCTACACCTTC.

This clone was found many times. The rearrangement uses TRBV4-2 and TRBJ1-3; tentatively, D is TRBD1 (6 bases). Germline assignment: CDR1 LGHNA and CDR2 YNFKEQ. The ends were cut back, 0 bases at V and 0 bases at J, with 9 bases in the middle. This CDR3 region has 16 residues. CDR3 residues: CASSQETDSSGNTIYF. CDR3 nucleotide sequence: TGTGCCAGCAGCCAAGAGACGGACAGCTCTGGAAACACCATATATTTT.

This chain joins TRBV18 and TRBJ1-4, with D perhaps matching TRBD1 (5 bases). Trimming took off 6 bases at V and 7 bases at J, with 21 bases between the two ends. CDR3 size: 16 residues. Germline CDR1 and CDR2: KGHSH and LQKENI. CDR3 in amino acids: CASSPTATVRGEKLFF. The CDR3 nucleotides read TGTGCCAGCTCCCCCACCGCGACCGTTAGGGGTGAAAAACTGTTTTTT.

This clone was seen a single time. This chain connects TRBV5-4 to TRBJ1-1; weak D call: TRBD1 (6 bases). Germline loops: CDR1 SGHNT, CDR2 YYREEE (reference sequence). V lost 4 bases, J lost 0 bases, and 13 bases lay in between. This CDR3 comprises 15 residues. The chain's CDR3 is CASSPQGTMNTEAFF. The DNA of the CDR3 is TGTGCCAGCAGCCCCCAGGGGACAATGAACACTGAAGCTTTCTTT.

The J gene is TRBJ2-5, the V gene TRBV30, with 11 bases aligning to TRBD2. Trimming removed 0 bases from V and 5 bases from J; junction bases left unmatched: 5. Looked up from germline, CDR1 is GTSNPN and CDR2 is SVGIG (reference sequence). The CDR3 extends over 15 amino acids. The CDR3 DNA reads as TGTGCCTGGAGTGTAGGGTCTAGCGGGGGGGAGACCCAGTACTTC. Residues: CAWSVGSSGGETQYF.

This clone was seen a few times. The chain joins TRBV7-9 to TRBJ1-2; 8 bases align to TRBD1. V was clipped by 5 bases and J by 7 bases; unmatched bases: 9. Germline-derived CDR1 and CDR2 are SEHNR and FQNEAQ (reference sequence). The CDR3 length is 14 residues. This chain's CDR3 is CASSLGTGRAGYTF. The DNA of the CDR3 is TGTGCCAGCAGCCTCGGGACAGGCCGAGCTGGCTACACCTTC.

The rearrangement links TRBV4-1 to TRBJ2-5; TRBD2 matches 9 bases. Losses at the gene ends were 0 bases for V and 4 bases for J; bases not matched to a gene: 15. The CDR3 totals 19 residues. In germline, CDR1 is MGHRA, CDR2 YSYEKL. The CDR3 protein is CASSQDRGAAGGQGETQYF. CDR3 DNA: TGCGCCAGCAGCCAAGACCGAGGGGCGGCGGGGGGGCAGGGAGAGACCCAGTACTTC.

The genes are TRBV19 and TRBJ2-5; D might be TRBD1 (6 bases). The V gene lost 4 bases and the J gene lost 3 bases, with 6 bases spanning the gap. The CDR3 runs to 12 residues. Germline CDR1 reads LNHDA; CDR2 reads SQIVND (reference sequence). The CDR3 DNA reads TGTGCCAGTAGTAGGACAGAAGAGACCCAGTACTTC. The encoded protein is CASSRTEETQYF.

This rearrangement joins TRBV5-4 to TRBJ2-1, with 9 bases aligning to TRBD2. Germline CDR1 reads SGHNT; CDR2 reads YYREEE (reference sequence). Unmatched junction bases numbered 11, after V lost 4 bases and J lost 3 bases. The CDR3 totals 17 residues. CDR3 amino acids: CASSPARGAGGYNEQFF. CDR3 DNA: TGTGCCAGCAGCCCCGCCCGGGGAGCGGGAGGCTACAATGAGCAGTTCTTC.

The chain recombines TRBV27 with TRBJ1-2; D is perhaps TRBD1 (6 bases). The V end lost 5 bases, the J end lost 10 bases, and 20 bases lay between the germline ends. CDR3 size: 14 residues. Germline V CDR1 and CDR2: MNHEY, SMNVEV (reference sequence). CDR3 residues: CASSPSGHNGAYTF. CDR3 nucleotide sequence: TGTGCCAGCAGTCCATCGGGACACAACGGAGCCTACACCTTC.